Following are 12 T cell receptor beta chains from one sample sequenced in a study of shared clonotypes between healthy human individuals. Sequencing was performed with immunoSEQ multiplex PCR; in TCRdb, only in-frame clones are kept and a portion is missing. The table shows fewer than 550,000 clones, with nearly 80% occurring only once. The sample comprised PBMCs. These receptors originate from a woman between 40 and 55 years old in good health. Some clones in this sample may be carry-over from other donors' samples.

The chain has TRBV5-6 and TRBJ2-1; D not resolved. The germline V gene encodes CDR1 SGHDT and CDR2 YYEEEE. The CDR3 is 14 residues long. V was cut by 3 bases and J by 0 bases, with 7 bases left in between. CDR3 sequence (DNA): TGTGCCAGCAGCTCTACGACCTCCTACAATGAGCAGTTCTTC. Its protein is CASSSTTSYNEQFF.

At least ten counts were recorded for this clone. The CDR3 loop reads CATSQLAGVGNEQFF. The CDR3 DNA reads TGTGCCACCAGCCAACTAGCGGGAGTCGGCAATGAGCAGTTCTTC. The V call is TRBV15, the J call TRBJ2-1, with 11 bases that match TRBD2. CDR1 and CDR2 (germline): LNHNV, YYDKDF (reference sequence). The CDR3 extends over 15 amino acids. The V gene end was trimmed by 5 bases and the J gene end by 6 bases; junction bases not matched to a gene: 6.

A few counts support this clone. This sequence joins TRBV5-1 and TRBJ2-5; 7 nucleotides line up with TRBD1. This CDR3 spans 13 amino acids. J lost 3 bases, V lost 5 bases, and 4 bases had no gene match. CDR1 and CDR2 from the germline V gene are SGHRS and YFSETQ. In nucleotides, the CDR3 is TGCGCCAGCAGAAGGGGGACAGAAGAGACCCAGTACTTC. The encoded protein is CASRRGTEETQYF.

V and J are TRBV20-1 and TRBJ2-7; D is uncertain. Trimming stripped 6 bases from V and 4 bases from J, with 10 bases between. The CDR3 length is 11 residues. Germline V gene lookup returns CDR1 DFQATT and CDR2 SNEGSKA (reference sequence). The CDR3 DNA reads as TGCAGTGCCACGACACAATACGAGCAGTACTTC. It codes for CSATTQYEQYF.

J is TRBJ1-1 and V is TRBV5-1, with D possibly being TRBD1 (5 bases). The CDR3 extends over 15 amino acids. Trimming removed 1 base from V and 3 bases from J, with 13 bases in between. Germline-derived CDR1 and CDR2 are SGHRS and YFSETQ. The CDR3 region has the DNA TGCGCCAGCAGCTTGCTCAGGGCCGGGGACACTGAAGCTTTCTTT. It yields the protein CASSLLRAGDTEAFF. The full variable domain, its missing parts supplied by reference TRBV5-1 and TRBJ1-1, is KAGVTQTPRYLIKTRGQQVTLSCSPISGHRSVSWYQQTPGQGLQFLFEYFSETQRNKGNFPGRFSGRQFSNSRSEMNVSTLELGDSALYLCASSLLRAGDTEAFFGQGTRLTVV.

The chain has TRBV27 and TRBJ1-5, with TRBD1 matching over 10 bases. Trimming removed 2 bases from V and 5 bases from J; junction bases left unmatched: 15. The germline gives CDR1 MNHEY, CDR2 SMNVEV (reference sequence). The CDR3 covers 19 residues. CDR3 protein: CASSLGGPDRGLWDQPQHF. The CDR3 nucleotides read TGTGCCAGCAGTTTAGGGGGCCCTGACAGGGGGCTTTGGGATCAGCCCCAGCATTTT.

This sequence joins TRBV4-3 and TRBJ2-4; a weak D match, TRBD2 (5 bases). Germline values: CDR1 LGHNA, CDR2 YSLEER. Trimming removed 0 bases at V and 3 bases at J, with 18 bases between. This CDR3 is 18 amino acids long. CDR3 nucleotide sequence: TGCGCCAGCAGCCAAGATCTCTTCTCGGACGGGGTCAAAAACATTCAGTACTTC. As protein: CASSQDLFSDGVKNIQYF.

V gene TRBV9 combines with J gene TRBJ2-1; 7 positions agree with TRBD2. Germline values: CDR1 SGDLS, CDR2 YYNGEE. The trim removed 3 bases at V and 7 bases at J, leaving 10 bases unmatched. CDR3 length: 15 amino acids. The CDR3 protein is CASSEPGRARNEQFF. CDR3 bases: TGTGCCAGCAGCGAACCGGGGAGGGCTAGGAATGAGCAGTTCTTC. The full variable domain, its missing parts supplied by reference TRBV9 and TRBJ2-1, is DSGVTQTPKHLITATGQRVTLRCSPRSGDLSVYWYQQSLDQGLQFLIQYYNGEERAKGNILERFSAQQFPDLHSELNLSSLELGDSALYFCASSEPGRARNEQFFGPGTRLTVL.

The rearrangement joins TRBV29-1 to TRBJ2-3; 12 positions match TRBD2. The ends lost 7 bases at V and 4 bases at J; junction bases unmatched: 6. The V gene's germline CDR1 is SQVTM and CDR2 ANQGSEA. The CDR3 runs to 14 residues. The CDR3 loop reads CSARTSGTADTQYF. The CDR3 DNA follows: TGCAGCGCGCGGACTAGCGGGACTGCAGATACGCAGTATTTT.

The CDR3 bases are TGTGCCAGCAGCCTCTCTTGGCGGGAGGTCACAGATACGCAGTATTTT. Its protein product is CASSLSWREVTDTQYF. The rearrangement joins TRBV27 to TRBJ2-3, with 8 bases lining up with TRBD2. The germline V gene has CDR1 MNHEY and CDR2 SMNVEV (reference sequence). Germline trimming cut 6 bases from V and 2 bases from J; bases unmatched to any gene: 10. The CDR3 totals 16 residues.

This clone turned up a few times. This chain links TRBV7-2 with TRBJ2-4; 10 nucleotides line up with TRBD1. The length of the CDR3 is 14 residues. V shed 3 bases and J 8 bases; nucleotides not matched to a gene: 4. Germline CDR1 and CDR2: SGHTA and FQGNSA. The CDR3 DNA sequence: TGTGCCAGCAGCTTGGGGACAGGGGTAGACATTCAGTACTTC. Protein: CASSLGTGVDIQYF.

By share of the sample, this clone is medium-sized. The chain joins TRBV6-4 to TRBJ2-2; D call uncertain. V was cut by 0 bases and J by 3 bases, with 5 bases left in between. The CDR3 is 14 residues long. The germline CDR1 and CDR2 sequences are MRHNA and SNTAGT. CDR3: CASSDSGHTGELFF. DNA for the CDR3: TGTGCCAGCAGTGACTCAGGTCACACCGGGGAGCTGTTTTTT.